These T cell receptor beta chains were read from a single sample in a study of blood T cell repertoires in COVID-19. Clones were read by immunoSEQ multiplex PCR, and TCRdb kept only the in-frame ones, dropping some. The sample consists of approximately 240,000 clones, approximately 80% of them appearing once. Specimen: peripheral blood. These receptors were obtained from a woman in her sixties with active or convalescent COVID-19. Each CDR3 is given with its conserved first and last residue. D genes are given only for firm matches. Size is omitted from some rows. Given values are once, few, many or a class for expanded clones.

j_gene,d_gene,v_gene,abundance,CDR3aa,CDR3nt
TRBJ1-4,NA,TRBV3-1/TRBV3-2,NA,CASSQDPGRNEKLFF,TGTGCCAGCAGCCAAGACCCGGGGAGGAATGAAAAACTGTTTTTT
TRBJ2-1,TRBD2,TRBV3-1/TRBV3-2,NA,CASSPIGTSGGPQFF,TGTGCCAGCAGCCCCATTGGGACTAGCGGGGGCCCGCAGTTCTTC
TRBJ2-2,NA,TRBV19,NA,CASSINRVGGELFF,TGTGCCAGTAGTATTAACAGGGTTGGCGGGGAGCTGTTTTTT
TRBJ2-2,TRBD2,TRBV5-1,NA,CASSLGVAGGLPNTGELFF,TGCGCCAGCAGCTTGGGTGTAGCGGGGGGCCTTCCGAACACCGGGGAGCTGTTTTTT
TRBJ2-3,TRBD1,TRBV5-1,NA,CASSLTPSAGGPDTQYF,TGCGCCAGCAGCTTGACCCCTTCGGCAGGGGGCCCAGATACGCAGTATTTT
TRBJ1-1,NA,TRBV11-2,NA,CASSLLTGRGTEAFF,TGTGCCAGCAGCTTACTAACAGGGAGAGGAACTGAAGCTTTCTTT
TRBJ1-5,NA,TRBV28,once,CASISGDLGNQPQHF,TGTGCCAGCATATCCGGGGATTTGGGCAATCAGCCCCAGCATTTT
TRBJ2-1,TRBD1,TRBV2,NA,CASRKGQRGFF,TGTGCCAGCCGTAAGGGACAGAGGGGGTTCTTC
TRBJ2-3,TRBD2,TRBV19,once,CASSIPAGGADTQYF,TGTGCCAGTAGTATCCCAGCGGGGGGTGCAGATACGCAGTATTTT
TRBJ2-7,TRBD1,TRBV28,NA,CASSLSGGVYEQYF,TGTGCCAGCAGTTTATCAGGGGGCGTATACGAGCAGTACTTC
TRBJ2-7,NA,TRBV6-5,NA,CASSYSRDTSYEQYF,TGTGCCAGCAGTTACTCCCGGGACACCTCCTACGAGCAGTACTTC
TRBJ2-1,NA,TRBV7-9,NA,CASSSGTFYNEQFF,TGTGCCAGCAGCTCCGGGACATTTTACAATGAGCAGTTCTTC
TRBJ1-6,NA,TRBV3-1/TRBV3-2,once,CASSQVAGNSPLHF,TGTGCCAGCAGCCAAGTGGCAGGCAATTCACCCCTCCACTTT
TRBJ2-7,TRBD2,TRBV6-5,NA,CASSYSPGLAGEQYF,TGTGCCAGCAGTTACTCCCCGGGACTAGCGGGCGAGCAGTACTTC
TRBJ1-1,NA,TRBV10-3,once,CAISEYPGRGEAFF,TGTGCCATCAGTGAGTACCCAGGGAGGGGTGAAGCTTTCTTT
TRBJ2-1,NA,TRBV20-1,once,CSTVEQFF,TGCAGTACGGTAGAGCAGTTCTTC
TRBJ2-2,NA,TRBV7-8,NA,CASSHSFAGELFF,TGTGCCAGCAGCCATAGCTTCGCCGGGGAGCTGTTTTTT
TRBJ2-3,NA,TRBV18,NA,CASSPLGGVSTDTQYF,TGTGCCAGCTCACCACTGGGAGGTGTAAGCACAGATACGCAGTATTTT
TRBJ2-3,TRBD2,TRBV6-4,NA,CASSEGSGGVADTQYF,TGTGCCAGCAGTGAAGGTAGCGGGGGTGTGGCAGATACGCAGTATTTT
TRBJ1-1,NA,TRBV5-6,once,CASSLTGSGTEAFF,TGTGCCAGCAGCTTGACAGGGAGCGGCACTGAAGCTTTCTTT
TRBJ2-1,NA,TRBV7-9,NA,CASSYGGLAQNEQFF,TGTGCCAGCAGCTACGGGGGGCTAGCGCAAAATGAGCAGTTCTTC
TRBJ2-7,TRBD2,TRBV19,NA,CASSFSGIVYEQYF,TGTGCCAGTAGTTTTAGCGGGATCGTCTACGAGCAGTACTTC
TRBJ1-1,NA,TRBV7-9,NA,CASRQATQPNTEAFF,TGTGCCAGCCGCCAAGCGACGCAACCGAACACTGAAGCTTTCTTT
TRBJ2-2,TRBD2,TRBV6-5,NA,CASTRGGGELFF,TGTGCCAGCACCCGGGGGGGCGGGGAGCTGTTTTTT
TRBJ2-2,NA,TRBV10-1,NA,CASSELGDSGELFF,TGCGCCAGCAGTGAGTTAGGGGACTCCGGGGAGCTGTTTTTT
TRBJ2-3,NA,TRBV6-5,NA,CASSYSVYTDTQYF,TGTGCCAGCAGTTACTCCGTCTACACAGATACGCAGTATTTT
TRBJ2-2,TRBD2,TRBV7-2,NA,CASSWSSGGTNTGELFF,TGTGCCAGCAGCTGGTCTAGCGGGGGGACGAACACCGGGGAGCTGTTTTTT
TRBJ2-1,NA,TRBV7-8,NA,CASSLVQGPGDEQFF,TGTGCCAGCAGCTTAGTCCAGGGCCCAGGCGATGAGCAGTTCTTC
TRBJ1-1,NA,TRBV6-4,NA,CASSFRGSARNTEAFF,TGTGCCAGCAGCTTCAGGGGAAGCGCCCGGAACACTGAAGCTTTCTTT
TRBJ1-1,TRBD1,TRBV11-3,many,CASSVPGQGTEAFF,TGTGCCAGCAGCGTACCGGGACAGGGGACTGAAGCTTTCTTT
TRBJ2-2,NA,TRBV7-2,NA,CASSLLRRNSGELFF,TGTGCCAGCAGCTTACTCCGGCGGAACTCCGGGGAGCTGTTTTTT
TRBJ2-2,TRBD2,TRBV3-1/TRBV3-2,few,CASSRGLAVTGELFF,TGTGCCAGCAGCAGAGGACTAGCGGTGACCGGGGAGCTGTTTTTT
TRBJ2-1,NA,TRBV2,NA,CASTLSYNEQFF,TGTGCCAGCACCTTGAGCTACAATGAGCAGTTCTTC
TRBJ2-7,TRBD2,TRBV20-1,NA,CSASRAGEGEQYF,TGCAGTGCTAGTCGAGCGGGAGAGGGCGAGCAGTACTTC
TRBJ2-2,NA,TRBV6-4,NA,CASSEVAGYTGELFF,TGTGCCAGCAGTGAGGTGGCAGGGTATACCGGGGAGCTGTTTTTT
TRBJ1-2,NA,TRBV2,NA,CAIPSSEGSDGYTF,TGTGCCATCCCCTCCTCGGAGGGGAGTGATGGCTACACCTTC
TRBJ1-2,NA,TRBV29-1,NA,CSVDRGVAGYTF,TGCAGCGTTGACCGGGGGGTCGCTGGCTACACCTTC
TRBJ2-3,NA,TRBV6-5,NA,CASSYSGADTQYF,TGTGCCAGCAGTTATTCAGGGGCAGATACGCAGTATTTT
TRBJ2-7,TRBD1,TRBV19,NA,CASSSNGQGWYEQYF,TGTGCCAGTAGTTCGAACGGACAGGGTTGGTACGAGCAGTACTTC
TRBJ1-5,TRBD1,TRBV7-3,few,CASRPGQGYNQPQHF,TGTGCCAGCCGACCGGGACAGGGATACAATCAGCCCCAGCATTTT
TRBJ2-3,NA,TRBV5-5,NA,CASSLPVTDTQYF,TGTGCCAGCAGCTTACCGGTCACAGATACGCAGTATTTT
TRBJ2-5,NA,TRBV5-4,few,CASSLAGRQETQYF,TGTGCCAGCAGCTTGGCAGGGCGTCAAGAGACCCAGTACTTC
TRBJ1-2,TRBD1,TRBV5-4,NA,CASSSPTGNYGYTF,TGTGCCAGCAGCTCGCCGACAGGGAACTATGGCTACACCTTC
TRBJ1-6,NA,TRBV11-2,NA,CASTPEGNSPLHF,TGTGCCAGCACCCCCGAGGGTAATTCACCCCTCCACTTT
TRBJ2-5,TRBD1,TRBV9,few,CASSVWTGSQETQYF,TGTGCCAGCAGCGTATGGACAGGGAGCCAAGAGACCCAGTACTTC
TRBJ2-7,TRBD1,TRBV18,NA,CASSAYRGTGEHEQYF,TGTGCCAGCTCAGCCTACCGAGGGACAGGGGAGCACGAGCAGTACTTC
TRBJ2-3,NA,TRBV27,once,CASSSVSWDTQYF,TGTGCCAGCAGTTCAGTCTCCTGGGATACGCAGTATTTT
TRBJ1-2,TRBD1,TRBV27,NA,CASSLVQGVDGYTF,TGTGCCAGCAGTTTAGTACAGGGGGTGGATGGCTACACCTTC
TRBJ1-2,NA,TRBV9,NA,CASSVVGGPFGYTF,TGTGCCAGCAGCGTAGTCGGGGGGCCGTTCGGCTACACCTTC
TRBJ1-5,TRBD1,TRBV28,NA,CASSPTGTGDSYSNQPQHF,TGTGCCAGCAGCCCGACCGGGACAGGCGACTCCTATAGCAATCAGCCCCAGCATTTT
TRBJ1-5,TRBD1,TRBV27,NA,CASSLFPTGSQPQHF,TGTGCCAGCAGTTTATTCCCGACAGGGTCTCAGCCCCAGCATTTT
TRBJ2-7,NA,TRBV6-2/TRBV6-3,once,CASSLMGRPAYEQYF,TGTGCCAGCAGCCTCATGGGCAGGCCGGCCTACGAGCAGTACTTC
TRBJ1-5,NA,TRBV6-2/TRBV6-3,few,CASSYWGPRNQPQHF,TGTGCCAGCAGTTACTGGGGGCCTCGCAATCAGCCCCAGCATTTT
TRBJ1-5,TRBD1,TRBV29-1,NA,CSVRQGGTNQPQHF,TGCAGCGTAAGACAGGGGGGAACAAATCAGCCCCAGCATTTT
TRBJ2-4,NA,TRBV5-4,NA,CASSYELGWGLAKNIQYF,TGTGCCAGCAGCTATGAACTGGGTTGGGGACTAGCCAAAAACATTCAGTACTTC
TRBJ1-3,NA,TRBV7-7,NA,CASSSHGPGSGNTIYF,TGTGCTAGCAGCTCCCACGGTCCGGGCTCTGGAAACACCATATATTTT
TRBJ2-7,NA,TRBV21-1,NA,CASSKALGLADSYEQYF,TGTGCCAGCAGCAAAGCGCTCGGGCTAGCGGACTCCTACGAGCAGTACTTC
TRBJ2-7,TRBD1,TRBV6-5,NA,CASSSGSIQGDEQYF,TGTGCCAGCAGTTCGGGATCCATTCAGGGGGACGAGCAGTACTTC
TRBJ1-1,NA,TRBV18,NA,CASSRTFNTEAFF,TGTGCCAGCTCACGGACATTTAACACTGAAGCTTTCTTT